This T cell receptor beta chain was recorded in a study of cytomegalovirus exposure and HLA in healthy donors. The V end lost 2 bases, the J end lost 8 bases, and 13 bases lay between the germline ends. The CDR3 loop spans 13 amino acids. Germline V gene sequence: CDR1 GTSNPN, CDR2 SVGIG (reference sequence). It was with 60 Vbeta and 13 Jbeta primers that the PCR ran. Assay used: immunoSEQ multiplex PCR; TCRdb lists only in-frame clones, some missing. The table includes 150,000 to 200,000 clones, 70% to 80% detected once. This clonotype was sampled from a woman between 25 and 40 years old in good health and CMV-seropositive. The chain recombines TRBV30 with TRBJ2-1, with unresolved D. Sequenced: PBMCs. The CDR3 sequence: CAWSLGIADEQFF. The DNA of the CDR3 is TGTGCCTGGAGTCTTGGTATCGCGGATGAGCAGTTCTTC.